The source of this T cell receptor beta chain is a study of blood T cell repertoires in COVID-19. Study-wide context: Acute and convalescent COVID-19 samples came from the United States, Italy and Spain.

Original handling: Reference gene primers were amplified, and this amplification served to estimate nucleated cell counts. Clones were read by immunoSEQ multiplex PCR, and TCRdb kept only the in-frame ones, dropping some. The V and J calls and the clone size are those of that table, but D and trimming were determined from the DNA. The sample lists approximately 250,000 clones; about 89% were seen once. Germline loops: CDR1 SGHAT, CDR2 FQNNGV. V lost 1 base, J lost 0 bases, and 5 bases stayed unmatched. The length of the CDR3 is 16 residues. The origin of this receptor is a woman aged 60-75 years who had recovered from COVID-19. The chain recombines TRBV11-2 with TRBJ1-2; 7 bases agree with TRBD1. Sequenced: peripheral blood. In nucleotides, the CDR3 is TGTGCCAGCAGCTTAGTGGCAGGGGGTACTAACTATGGCTACACCTTC. Protein product: CASSLVAGGTNYGYTF. The variable domain in full, completed from reference TRBV11-2 and TRBJ1-2, reads EAGVAQSPRYKIIEKRQSVAFWCNPISGHATLYWYQQILGQGPKLLIQFQNNGVVDDSQLPKDRFSAERLKGVDSTLKIQPAKLEDSAVYLCASSLVAGGTNYGYTFGSGTRLTVV.